This TCR beta chain appears in the sequencing data of a study of T cell responses to AZD1222 COVID-19 vaccine. The study's findings and limits: When two AZD1222 doses had been given, Spike-specific TCR breadth and depth rose. Repertoire collection took place solely once the T cell response had peaked.

Regarding this clone: What it binds is unknown.

Per germline, CDR1 LNHDA and CDR2 SQIVND (reference sequence). There are 14 residues in the CDR3. The J segment lost 9 bases and the V segment lost 10 bases, leaving 9 bases of the junction unmatched. The method was immunoSEQ multiplex PCR; TCRdb's version includes in-frame clones alone and lacks a portion of them. Here the sample spans about 100,000 clones, 84% being singletons. The material was peripheral blood, obtained on day 0 of AZD1222 vaccination. V is TRBV19 and J is TRBJ1-6, with TRBD1 matching over 10 bases. The clonotype comes from an adult in good health. CDR3 amino acids: CATSIRDRGSPLHF. CDR3 nucleotide sequence: TGTGCCACCTCGATCCGGGACAGGGGTTCACCCCTCCACTTT.